The following is a T cell receptor beta chain sequence with its context. The source of the sample is a study of T-cell reconstitution after alpha-beta-depleted transplantation in children. For TCRbeta, the library was prepared with unique molecular identifiers. TCRdb re-derived calls from the PCR reads in MiXCR, one entry per CDR3 protein. The data contain about 400,000 distinct CDR3 sequences, around 20% of them singletons. J lost 11 bases, V lost 5 bases, and 17 bases had no gene match. CDR3 length: 15 residues. The chain joins TRBV12-3 or TRBV12-4 to TRBJ1-1; 7 bases match TRBD1. The material sequenced was PBMCs from the stem cell graft donor, taken from the stem cell graft. The clonotype was recovered from a human donor who donated a stem cell graft to a child with acute myeloid leukemia. This CDR3 reads CASSPPTATGPRAFF. The CDR3 DNA follows: TGTGCCAGCAGTCCCCCAACCGCGACAGGGCCGCGGGCTTTCTTT.